This T cell receptor beta chain was recovered during a study of blood T cell repertoires in COVID-19. For the study at large: There were acute and convalescent COVID-19 samples, and they came from the United States, Italy and Spain. In each case, the material was cDNA or gDNA derived from T cells, B-cell-depleted T cells, or PBMCs.

Trimming took 3 bases from V and 6 from J; bases not matched to a gene: 6. Germline V gene sequence: CDR1 SGHRS, CDR2 YFSETQ. The CDR3 extends over 14 amino acids. As processed by the authors: Cell counts per sample came from amplifying reference gene primers. The table came from immunoSEQ multiplex PCR; TCRdb's copy has only in-frame clones and leaves some out. V and J calls and clone size are those listed in that table; D and trimming were worked out from the DNA. The data contain some 57,000 clones, around nine tenths of them singletons. Sequencing used peripheral blood. This chain joins TRBV5-1 and TRBJ1-5, with 7 bases fitting TRBD1. This TCR was recovered from a man between 70 and 80 years old with acute or convalescent COVID-19. DNA of the CDR3: TGCGCCAGCAGCTCTGACAGGGAAGGTCAGCCCCAGCATTTT. Translation gives CASSSDREGQPQHF.